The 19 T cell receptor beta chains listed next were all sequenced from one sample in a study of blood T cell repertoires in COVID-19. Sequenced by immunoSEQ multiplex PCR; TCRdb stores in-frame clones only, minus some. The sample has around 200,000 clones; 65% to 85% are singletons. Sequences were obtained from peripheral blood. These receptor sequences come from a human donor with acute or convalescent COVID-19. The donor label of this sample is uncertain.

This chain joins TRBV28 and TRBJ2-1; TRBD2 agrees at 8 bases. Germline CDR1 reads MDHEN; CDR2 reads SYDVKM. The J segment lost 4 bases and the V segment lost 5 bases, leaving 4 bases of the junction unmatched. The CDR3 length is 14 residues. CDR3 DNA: TGTGCCAGCAGTAGTCTAGCGGGTTACAATGAGCAGTTCTTC. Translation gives CASSSLAGYNEQFF.

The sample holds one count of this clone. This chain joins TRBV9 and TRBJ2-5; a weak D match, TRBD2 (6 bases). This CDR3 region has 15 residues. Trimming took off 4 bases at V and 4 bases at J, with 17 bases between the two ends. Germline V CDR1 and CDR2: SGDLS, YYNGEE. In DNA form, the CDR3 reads TGTGCCAGCAGCCTTCCTCTAGGAGGGATAGAGACCCAGTACTTC. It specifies CASSLPLGGIETQYF.

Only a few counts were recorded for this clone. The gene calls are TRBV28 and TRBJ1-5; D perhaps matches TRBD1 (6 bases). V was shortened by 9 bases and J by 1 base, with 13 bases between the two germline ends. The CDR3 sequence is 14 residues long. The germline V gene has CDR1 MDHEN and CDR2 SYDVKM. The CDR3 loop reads CARLSRGSNQPQHF. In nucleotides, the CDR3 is TGTGCCAGGCTCAGCAGGGGAAGCAATCAGCCCCAGCATTTT.

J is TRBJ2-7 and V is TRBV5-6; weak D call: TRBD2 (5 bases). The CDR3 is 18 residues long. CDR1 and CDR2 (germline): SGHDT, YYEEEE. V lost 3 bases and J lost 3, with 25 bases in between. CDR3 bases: TGTGCCAGCAGCTCTCATGGGCTAGCAATGAGTCGGAGCTACGAGCAGTACTTC. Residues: CASSSHGLAMSRSYEQYF. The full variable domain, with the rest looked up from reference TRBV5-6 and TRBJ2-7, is DAGVTQSPTHLIKTRGQQVTLRCSPKSGHDTVSWYQQALGQGPQFIFQYYEEEERQRGNFPDRFSGHQFPNYSSELNVNALLLGDSALYLCASSSHGLAMSRSYEQYFGPGTRLTVT.

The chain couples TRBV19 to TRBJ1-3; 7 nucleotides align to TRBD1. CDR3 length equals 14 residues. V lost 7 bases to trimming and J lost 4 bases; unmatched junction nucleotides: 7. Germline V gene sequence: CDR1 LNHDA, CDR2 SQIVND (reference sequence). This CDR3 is CASIPDRNGNTIYF. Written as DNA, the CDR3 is TGTGCCAGTATCCCGGACAGGAACGGAAACACCATATATTTT.

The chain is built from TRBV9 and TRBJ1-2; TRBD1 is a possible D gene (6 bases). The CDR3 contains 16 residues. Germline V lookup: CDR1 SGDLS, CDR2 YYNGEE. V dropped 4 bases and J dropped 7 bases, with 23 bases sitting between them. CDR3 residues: CASSNQDSPIPGGYTF. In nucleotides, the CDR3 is TGTGCCAGCAGCAATCAGGACAGTCCCATCCCAGGTGGCTACACCTTC.

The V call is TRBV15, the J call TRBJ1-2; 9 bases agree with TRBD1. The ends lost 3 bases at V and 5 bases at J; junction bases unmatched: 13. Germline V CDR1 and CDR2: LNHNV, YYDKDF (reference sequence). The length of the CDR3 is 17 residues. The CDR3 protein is CATSRQNLQGANYGYTF. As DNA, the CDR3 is TGTGCCACCAGCAGGCAGAACTTACAGGGGGCGAATTATGGCTACACCTTC.

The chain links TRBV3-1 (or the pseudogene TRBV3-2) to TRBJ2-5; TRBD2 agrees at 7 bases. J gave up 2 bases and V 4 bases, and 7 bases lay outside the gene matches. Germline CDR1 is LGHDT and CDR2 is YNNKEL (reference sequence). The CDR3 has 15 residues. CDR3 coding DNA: TGTGCCAGCAGCCCAGGTCCGGGGGGTCAAGAGACCCAGTACTTC. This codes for CASSPGPGGQETQYF.

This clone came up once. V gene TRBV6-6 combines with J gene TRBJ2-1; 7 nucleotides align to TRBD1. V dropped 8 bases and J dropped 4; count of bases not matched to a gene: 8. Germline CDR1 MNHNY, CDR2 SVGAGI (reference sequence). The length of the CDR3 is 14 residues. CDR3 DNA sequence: TGTGCCAGCCGGACAGGTCTGGGATACAATGAGCAGTTCTTC. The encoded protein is CASRTGLGYNEQFF.

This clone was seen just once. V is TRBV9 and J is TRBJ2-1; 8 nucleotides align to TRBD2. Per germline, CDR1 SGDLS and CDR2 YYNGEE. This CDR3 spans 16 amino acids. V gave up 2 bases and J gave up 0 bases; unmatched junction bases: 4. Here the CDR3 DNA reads TGTGCCAGCAGCGTTCTAGCGGGCCTCTCCTACAATGAGCAGTTCTTC. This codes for CASSVLAGLSYNEQFF.

The CDR3 nucleotides read TGTGCCATCACCGGGTCCCGCTCTGGGGCCAACGTCCTGACTTTC. It is translated as CAITGSRSGANVLTF. This sequence joins TRBV10-3 and TRBJ2-6; D remains ambiguous. Germline CDR1 and CDR2: ENHRY and SYGVKD. The V end was cut by 7 bases, the J end by 0 bases, with 10 bases between. This CDR3 is built from 15 residues.

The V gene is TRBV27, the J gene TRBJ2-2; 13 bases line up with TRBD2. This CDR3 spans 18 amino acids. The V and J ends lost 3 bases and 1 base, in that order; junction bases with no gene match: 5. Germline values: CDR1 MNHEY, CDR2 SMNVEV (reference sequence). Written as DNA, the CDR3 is TGTGCCAGCAGTTTTCGGACTAGCGGGAGAGGGAACACCGGGGAGCTGTTTTTT. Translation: CASSFRTSGRGNTGELFF.

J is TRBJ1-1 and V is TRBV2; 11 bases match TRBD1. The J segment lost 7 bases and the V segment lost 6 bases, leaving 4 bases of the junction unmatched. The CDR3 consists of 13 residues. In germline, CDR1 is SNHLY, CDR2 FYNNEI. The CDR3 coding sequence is TGTGCCAGCAGGGACAGGGGGCTGGGTGAAGCTTTCTTT. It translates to CASRDRGLGEAFF.

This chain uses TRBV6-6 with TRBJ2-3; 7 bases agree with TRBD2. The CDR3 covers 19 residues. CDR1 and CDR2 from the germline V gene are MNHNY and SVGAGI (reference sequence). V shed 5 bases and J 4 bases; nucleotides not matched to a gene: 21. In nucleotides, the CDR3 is TGTGCCAGCAGTCGTGTTACCGGGAGGCGGCGGGCGGTTTCAGATACGCAGTATTTT. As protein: CASSRVTGRRRAVSDTQYF.

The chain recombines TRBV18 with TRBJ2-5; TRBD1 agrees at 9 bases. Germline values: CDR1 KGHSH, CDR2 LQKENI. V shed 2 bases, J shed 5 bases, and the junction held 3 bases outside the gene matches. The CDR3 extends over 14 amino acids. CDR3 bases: TGTGCCAGCTCACCAAGGGACAGGGTGGAGACCCAGTACTTC. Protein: CASSPRDRVETQYF.

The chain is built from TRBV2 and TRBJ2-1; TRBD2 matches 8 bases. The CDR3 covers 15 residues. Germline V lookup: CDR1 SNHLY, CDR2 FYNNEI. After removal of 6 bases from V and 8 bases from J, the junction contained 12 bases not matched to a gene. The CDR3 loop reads CASSPGRRGVYEQFF. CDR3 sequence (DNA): TGTGCCAGCAGCCCCGGTAGGCGGGGGGTCTATGAGCAGTTCTTC.

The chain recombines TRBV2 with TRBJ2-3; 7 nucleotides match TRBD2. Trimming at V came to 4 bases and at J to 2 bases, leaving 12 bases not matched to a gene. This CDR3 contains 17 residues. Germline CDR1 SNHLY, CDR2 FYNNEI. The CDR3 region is CASSAPSRDYLTDTQYF. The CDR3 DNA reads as TGTGCCAGCAGTGCCCCTTCCCGGGACTACCTCACAGATACGCAGTATTTT.

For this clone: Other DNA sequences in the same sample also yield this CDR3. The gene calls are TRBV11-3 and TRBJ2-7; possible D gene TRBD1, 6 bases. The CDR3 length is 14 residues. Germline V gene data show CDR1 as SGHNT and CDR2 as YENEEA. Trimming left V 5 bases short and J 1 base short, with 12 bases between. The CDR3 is CASSPGAGSYEQYF. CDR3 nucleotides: TGTGCCAGCAGCCCAGGGGCCGGGTCCTACGAGCAGTACTTC.

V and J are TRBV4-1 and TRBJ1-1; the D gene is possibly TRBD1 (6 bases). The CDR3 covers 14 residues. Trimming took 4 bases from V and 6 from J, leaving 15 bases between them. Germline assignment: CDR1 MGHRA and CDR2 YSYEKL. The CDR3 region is CASSRGGAGAEAFF. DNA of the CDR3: TGCGCCAGCAGCCGTGGGGGGGCAGGCGCTGAAGCTTTCTTT.